This T cell receptor beta chain was captured by sequencing in a study of T cell responses to AZD1222 COVID-19 vaccine. Study results and limitations: There were vaccine-associated CD4 TCRs across spike, dominant at 160-218 and 743-854. Only 5 or 6 people who got AZD1222 tested seropositive at baseline. The study reported that nearly half of spike-specific TCRs target unmutated variant regions. Clonal diversity was possibly underestimated, and white British individuals and females predominated among donors.

Sequenced by immunoSEQ multiplex PCR; TCRdb stores in-frame clones only, minus some. The repertoire holds just under 150,000 clones, with about nine tenths as singletons. In regard to this clone: What it recognizes is unknown.

Germline trimming cut 2 bases from V and 7 bases from J; bases unmatched to any gene: 3. The V gene's germline CDR1 is MNHEY and CDR2 SMNVEV (reference sequence). CDR3 length equals 14 residues. The gene calls are TRBV27 and TRBJ1-5, with 9 nucleotides matching TRBD1. This TCR was sampled from an adult who received the AZD1222 COVID-19 vaccine. This sample comprised peripheral blood, obtained 28 days after the second AZD1222 dose. The CDR3 region has the DNA TGTGCCAGCAGTTTAGGGACAGGGATGCAGCCCCAGCATTTT. Translating gives CASSLGTGMQPQHF.